These T cell receptor beta chains were read from a single sample in a study of blood T cell repertoires in COVID-19. Profiled with immunoSEQ multiplex PCR; TCRdb holds only in-frame clones, not every one. Of 200,000 to 250,000 clones in the sample, 79% are singletons; the top ten hold 4%. Sequencing was done on a sample of peripheral blood. These receptors came from a woman in her forties with active or convalescent COVID-19. Both conserved end residues are part of each CDR3. The D gene is left open where the match is weak.

length,V,J,D,CDR3
15,TRBV7-2,TRBJ1-5,TRBD1,CASSPGQGLQGPQHF
13,TRBV24-1,TRBJ1-2,NA,CATSVDSNYGYTF
19,TRBV3-1/TRBV3-2,TRBJ1-6,TRBD1,CASSQWTGPGSSYNSPLHF
12,TRBV2,TRBJ1-2,NA,CASRLDTGGYTF
13,TRBV5-4,TRBJ1-2,NA,CASSRSPADGYTF
11,TRBV20-1,TRBJ1-1,NA,CSAESDTEAFF
14,TRBV2,TRBJ1-1,TRBD1,CASSADRGITEAFF
14,TRBV19,TRBJ2-2,NA,CASSINRNTGELFF
14,TRBV4-1,TRBJ1-1,NA,CASRNRAMNTEAFF
14,TRBV5-1,TRBJ2-5,NA,CASSLGDSQETQYF
13,TRBV3-1/TRBV3-2,TRBJ1-1,NA,CASSQVQNTEAFF
14,TRBV28,TRBJ1-2,TRBD1,CASRIPGQVDGYTF
13,TRBV6-5,TRBJ1-1,NA,CASRRERNTEAFF
13,TRBV7-2,TRBJ1-1,NA,CASSLTVNTEAFF
15,TRBV5-1,TRBJ2-7,TRBD1,CASSLGGTGTYEQYF
14,TRBV19,TRBJ2-3,NA,CASSMRVISDTQYF
15,TRBV15,TRBJ1-4,NA,CATSRWGGTNEKLFF
14,TRBV2,TRBJ2-3,NA,CASRTDSVTDTQYF
15,TRBV7-3,TRBJ2-5,TRBD1,CASSFGDSPQETQYF
15,TRBV5-1,TRBJ1-1,NA,CASSFGDTSNTEAFF